This T cell receptor beta chain derives from a study of shared clonotypes between healthy human individuals. Whole-study results and caveats: For sorted subsets, rarefaction showed incomplete sequencing despite large depth.

Sequenced by immunoSEQ multiplex PCR; TCRdb stores in-frame clones only, minus some. Among millions of clones listed, 95% were seen once. A word on this clone: Its antigen is unknown. Other DNA variants within this sample encode the same CDR3.

The junction had 4 bases not matched to a gene; V was cut back by 3 bases and J by 5 bases. Looked up from germline, CDR1 is SGHAT and CDR2 is FQNNGV. The CDR3 loop spans 14 amino acids. The sample taken for sequencing was naive CD4+ T cells sorted from blood. Subset described: CD45RA+ positively selected. The TCR comes from a young man in good health. The chain has TRBV11-2 and TRBJ1-2; TRBD1 aligns across 9 bases. CDR3 in DNA: TGTGCCAGCAGCTTGGGACAGGGAGATTATGGCTACACCTTC. Its translation: CASSLGQGDYGYTF.